This TCR beta chain was profiled in a study of T-cell reconstitution after alpha-beta-depleted transplantation in children. CDR3 size: 15 residues. Germline V gives CDR1 SGHTA, CDR2 FQGNSA. V was clipped by 4 bases and J by 7 bases, with 17 bases between them. Preparation of the TCRbeta library involved a method that used unique molecular identifiers. TCRdb reprocessed the PCR reads via MiXCR and lists one record per CDR3 protein. The table records about 690,000 distinct CDR3 sequences, roughly 15% of them present only once. The sequence was obtained from a human donor who donated a stem cell graft to a child with acute myeloid leukemia. The chain carries TRBV7-2 and TRBJ1-5; weak D call: TRBD1 (5 bases). The material sequenced was PBMCs from the stem cell graft donor, taken from the stem cell graft. The CDR3 here is CASSSRGGRGQPQHF. In DNA, the CDR3 is TGTGCCAGCAGCTCCCGGGGGGGACGAGGACAGCCCCAGCATTTT. Using reference TRBV7-2 and TRBJ1-5 for the parts outside the CDR3, the full variable domain is GAGVSQSPSNKVTEKGKDVELRCDPISGHTALYWYRQSLGQGLEFLIYFQGNSAPDKSGLPSDRFSAERTGGSVSTLTIQRTQQEDSAVYLCASSSRGGRGQPQHFGDGTRLSIL.